The sample holds one count of the clone carrying this T cell receptor beta chain. Authors' analysis steps: Nucleated cell number was recorded as an estimate derived from reference gene primer amplification. Using immunoSEQ multiplex PCR, the repertoire was profiled, and TCRdb retains in-frame clones only, with some absent. The V and J calls and clone size are taken from that table; D and trimming were inferred from the DNA. The repertoire holds approximately 190,000 clones, with about 86% as singletons. The germline CDR1 and CDR2 sequences are LNHDA and SQIVND (reference sequence). This CDR3 comprises 13 residues. The V segment lost 5 bases and the J segment 9 bases; nucleotides outside the gene matches: 8. The data originate from a study of blood T cell repertoires in COVID-19. About the research overall: From T cells, B-cell-depleted T cells, or PBMCs came the material, which was cDNA or gDNA.

The specimen was PBMCs or T cells enriched from blood (not recorded which). The rearrangement links TRBV19 to TRBJ1-1, with TRBD1 matching 8 bases. The sequence came from a middle-aged woman in a cohort exposed to, infected with or recovered from COVID-19 (not recorded which). The CDR3 DNA reads as TGTGCCAGTAGTCCCCCCCAGGGGGCGAAAGCTTTCTTT. This sequence encodes CASSPPQGAKAFF.